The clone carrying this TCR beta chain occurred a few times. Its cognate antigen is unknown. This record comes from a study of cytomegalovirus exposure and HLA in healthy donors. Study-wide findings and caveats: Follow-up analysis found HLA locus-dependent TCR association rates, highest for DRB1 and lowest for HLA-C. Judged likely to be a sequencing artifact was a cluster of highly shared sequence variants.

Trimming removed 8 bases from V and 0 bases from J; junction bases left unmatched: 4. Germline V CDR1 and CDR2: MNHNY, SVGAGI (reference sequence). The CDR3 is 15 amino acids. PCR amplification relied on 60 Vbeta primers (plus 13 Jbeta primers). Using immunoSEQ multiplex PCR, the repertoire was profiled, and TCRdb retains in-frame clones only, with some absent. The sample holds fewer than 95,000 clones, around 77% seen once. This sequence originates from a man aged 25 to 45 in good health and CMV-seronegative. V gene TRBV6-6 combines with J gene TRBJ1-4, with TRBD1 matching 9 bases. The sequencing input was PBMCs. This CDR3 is CASRTGVPTNEKLFF. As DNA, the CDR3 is TGTGCCAGCCGGACAGGGGTTCCAACTAATGAAAAACTGTTTTTT.